This T cell receptor beta chain came from a study of neurological immune-mediated disorders. V lost 7 bases to trimming and J lost 0 bases; unmatched junction nucleotides: 6. Germline CDR1 and CDR2: SGDLS and YYNGEE. This CDR3 has 14 residues. There are many counts of this clonotype. Its antigen is unknown. Notes on the study in general: The most TCR clonal expansion was seen in HTLV-1-associated myelopathy, and the least was seen in multiple sclerosis, which fell below healthy controls. CDR3 amino acid sequences of expanded clones were not shared across subjects, a result suggesting private repertoires in all groups.

The cDNA was produced through 5'RACE with 10-nucleotide random UMIs. TCRdb independently ran MiXCR on the 5' RACE reads; one entry per CDR3 protein. The sample lists roughly 45,000 distinct CDR3 sequences, about an eighth occurring once. Time point meaning: longitudinal time-point 2. The unsorted libraries originated from 2 million PBMCs that had been stored at -80 C. The chain couples TRBV9 to TRBJ2-7, with 8 bases lining up with TRBD2. The sequence was obtained from a male donor with HTLV-1-associated myelopathy (HAM/TSP). Sequenced sample: PBMCs. The CDR3 spells CASGLASTSYEQYF. The CDR3 region has the DNA TGTGCCAGCGGACTAGCCTCTACCTCCTACGAGCAGTACTTC.